This record looks at one T cell receptor beta chain sequence and its context. The data were taken from a study of blood T cell repertoires in COVID-19. The wider study: Some COVID-19 samples were acute and others convalescent; all came from the United States, Italy and Spain.

The CDR3 is made up of 16 amino acids. J lost 0 bases, V lost 6 bases, and 9 bases had no gene match. Germline V lookup: CDR1 LNHDA, CDR2 SQIVND (reference sequence). How the authors handled the data: Using reference gene primer amplification, nucleated cell counts were estimated. The table came from immunoSEQ multiplex PCR; TCRdb's copy has only in-frame clones and leaves some out. V and J calls and clone size come straight from that table; D and trimming were deduced from the DNA. Of fewer than 200,000 clones listed, around nine tenths were seen once; the top ten hold roughly an eighth. It was during active infection that Seattle patients were enrolled and then longitudinally followed.

The chain carries TRBV19 and TRBJ1-1, with 8 nucleotides matching TRBD1. The source is a woman in her seventies with COVID-19, enrolled during active disease. The source material was peripheral blood. This CDR3 reads CASSTGTGFMNTEAFF. DNA of the CDR3: TGTGCCAGTAGCACCGGGACAGGCTTCATGAACACTGAAGCTTTCTTT.